This TCR beta chain was found in a study of kidney transplant recipient with SARS-CoV-2 infection. This clonotype has a handful of counts. TCRdb analysed the reads with MiXCR anew, one entry per CDR3 protein. The sample shows about 240,000 distinct CDR3 sequences, under 30% of them seen only once. Germline loops: CDR1 MRHNA, CDR2 SNTAGT. The V gene end was trimmed by 5 bases and the J gene end by 7 bases; junction bases not matched to a gene: 5. The CDR3 runs to 14 residues. Sequencing was performed on a blood sample, taken at baseline and on roughly day 110 from a kidney transplant recipient. The rearrangement links TRBV6-4 to TRBJ2-1, with 10 bases matching TRBD2. The receptor comes from a male patient aged 25 to 39 who had COVID-19 and was a kidney transplant recipient. Some T cells may have originated in the graft donor. The CDR3 loop reads CASSLLAGVNEQFF. The CDR3 bases are TGTGCCAGCAGTCTTCTAGCGGGGGTGAATGAGCAGTTCTTC.